The next 32 T cell receptor beta chains were all read from a single sample in a study of T cell repertoires in cytomegalovirus infection. One entry per CDR3 protein, called by TCRdb with MiXCR from the reads. Of about 130,000 distinct CDR3 sequences in the sample, 24% were seen once. These receptors' antigens are unknown. Sequenced sample: PBMCs, sequenced either directly or after in vitro stimulation (not recorded which). The source is a human donor in good health (CMV status not recorded). Some clones in this sample may be carry-over from other donors' samples.

This clonotype has just a few counts. The CDR3 is CASSYSRALAGTEQFF. The CDR3, as DNA: TGTGCCAGCAGTTACTCAAGGGCTCTAGCGGGCACTGAGCAGTTCTTC. The V gene is TRBV6-5, the J gene TRBJ2-1; 8 positions agree with TRBD2. Germline CDR1 MNHEY, CDR2 SVGAGI. The CDR3 totals 16 residues. Germline trimming cut 0 bases from V and 9 bases from J; bases unmatched to any gene: 10.

V usage is TRBV28 and J usage is TRBJ2-5, with 9 bases that match TRBD1. The CDR3 has 15 residues. CDR1 MDHEN and CDR2 SYDVKM come from the germline V gene. Trimming removed 5 bases from V and 1 base from J; junction bases left unmatched: 5. The CDR3 loop reads CASSETGQGQETQYF. The CDR3 nucleotides read TGTGCCAGCAGTGAAACGGGACAGGGCCAAGAGACCCAGTACTTC.

This clonotype was detected many times. This chain connects TRBV7-4 to TRBJ2-1; 9 bases map to TRBD2. CDR1 and CDR2 (germline): SGHVT, SQSDAQ. The CDR3 spans 16 residues. V lost 2 bases to trimming and J lost 6 bases; unmatched junction nucleotides: 8. The CDR3 DNA reads as TGTGCCAGCAGCTTAAGAATTAGCGGGGGCCTCAATGAGCAGTTCTTC. This gives the protein CASSLRISGGLNEQFF.

This clonotype was counted a few times. The rearrangement links TRBV4-3 to TRBJ2-3; tentatively, D is TRBD1 (6 bases). The V end lost 3 bases, the J end lost 1 base, and 11 bases lay between the germline ends. CDR3 size: 15 residues. Per germline, CDR1 LGHNA and CDR2 YSLEER. In DNA, the CDR3 is TGCGCCAGCAGCCACCAGGACAGTGGCACAGATACGCAGTATTTT. The encoded protein is CASSHQDSGTDTQYF.

The chain uses TRBV19 and TRBJ1-6; no definite D call. The germline gives CDR1 LNHDA, CDR2 SQIVND (reference sequence). There are 12 residues in the CDR3. V lost 6 bases to trimming and J lost 10 bases, with 10 bases between them. The CDR3 coding sequence is TGTGCCAGTAGCCTACTAAGCTCACCCCTCCACTTT. It is translated as CASSLLSSPLHF.

In its sample, this clonotype was seen a few times. The J gene is TRBJ1-4, the V gene TRBV20-1, with no clear D. CDR1 and CDR2 from the germline V gene are DFQATT and SNEGSKA (reference sequence). V shed 5 bases and J shed 4 bases, with 8 bases lying between them. The CDR3 is 12 residues long. The CDR3 sequence is CSAQVLNEKLFF. For the CDR3, the DNA is TGCAGTGCTCAAGTTCTTAATGAAAAACTGTTTTTT.

There are a few counts of this clonotype. The chain carries TRBV28 and TRBJ1-1; D unresolved. Trimming stripped 4 bases from V and 1 base from J, with 10 bases between. This CDR3 spans 14 amino acids. From germline, CDR1 is MDHEN and CDR2 SYDVKM. CDR3: CASSSRLANTEAFF. For the CDR3, the DNA is TGTGCCAGCAGTTCTCGACTGGCGAACACTGAAGCTTTCTTT. Drawing the rest from reference TRBV28 and TRBJ1-1, the complete variable domain is DVKVTQSSRYLVKRTGEKVFLECVQDMDHENMFWYRQDPGLGLRLIYFSYDVKMKEKGDIPEGYSVSREKKERFSLILESASTNQTSMYLCASSSRLANTEAFFGQGTRLTVV.

This clonotype has at least ten counts. CDR3 sequence (DNA): TGTGCCAGCAGCCTACTTAGCGGGGACACAGATACGCAGTATTTT. This sequence encodes CASSLLSGDTDTQYF. The V call is TRBV7-8, the J call TRBJ2-3; the match to TRBD2 covers 8 bases. V shed 5 bases and J 2 bases; nucleotides not matched to a gene: 6. CDR3 length equals 15 residues. CDR1 and CDR2 (germline): SGHVS, FQNEAQ.

This clonotype was seen only a few times. The chain couples TRBV6-6 to TRBJ2-3, with a weak D call TRBD1 (6 bases). V was shortened by 6 bases and J by 2 bases, with 15 bases between the two germline ends. Germline loops: CDR1 MNHNY, CDR2 SVGAGI (reference sequence). The CDR3 totals 15 residues. Here the CDR3 DNA reads TGTGCCAGCAGACCCCAAGGACAGCACACAGATACGCAGTATTTT. It yields the protein CASRPQGQHTDTQYF.

This clonotype was counted between two and nine times. The chain joins TRBV29-1 to TRBJ1-2, with 7 bases fitting TRBD1. This CDR3 comprises 12 residues. In germline, CDR1 is SQVTM, CDR2 ANQGSEA. Trimming took 2 bases from V and 4 from J; bases not matched to a gene: 1. The CDR3 protein is CSVENRGYGYTF. The CDR3 DNA follows: TGCAGCGTTGAAAACAGGGGCTATGGCTACACCTTC.

The genes are TRBV28 and TRBJ2-1; 13 positions match TRBD2. The germline V gene encodes CDR1 MDHEN and CDR2 SYDVKM. This CDR3 has 16 residues. V gave up 4 bases and J gave up 13 bases; unmatched junction bases: 13. CDR3 residues: CASSSLAGLAGSHQFF. In DNA form, the CDR3 reads TGTGCCAGCAGTTCCTTAGCGGGACTAGCGGGATCACATCAGTTCTTC.

The V gene is TRBV12-3 or TRBV12-4, the J gene TRBJ1-2; D remains unclear. Trimming cost V 6 bases and J 7 bases, with 18 bases left between them. This CDR3 has 14 amino acids. This chain's CDR3 is CASRIGPEKAGYTF. The CDR3 coding sequence is TGTGCCAGCAGGATAGGGCCGGAGAAGGCTGGCTACACCTTC.

V is TRBV27 and J is TRBJ1-5, with 8 bases identical to TRBD1. The CDR3 is 19 amino acids. Germline loops: CDR1 MNHEY, CDR2 SMNVEV (reference sequence). The junction had 18 bases not matched to a gene; V was cut back by 2 bases and J by 6 bases. As DNA, the CDR3 is TGTGCCAGCAGTTTAAAAGCGGACAGGGTAGTTGGGTGGGGTCAGCCCCAGCATTTT. Encoded protein: CASSLKADRVVGWGQPQHF.

This clonotype was picked up a small number of times. V gene TRBV10-2 combines with J gene TRBJ1-5; 10 bases match TRBD1. The length of the CDR3 is 15 residues. Germline trimming cut 5 bases from V and 6 bases from J; bases unmatched to any gene: 7. Germline CDR1 reads WSHSY; CDR2 reads SAAADI. The CDR3 nucleotides are TGCGCCAGCAGTCAAGACAGGGGGCGGTCTCAGCCCCAGCATTTT. Its translation: CASSQDRGRSQPQHF.

The rearrangement uses TRBV19 and TRBJ1-3; perhaps TRBD1 as D (5 bases). Germline CDR1 reads LNHDA; CDR2 reads SQIVND (reference sequence). The CDR3 consists of 14 residues. V lost 3 bases, J lost 4 bases, and 10 bases lay in between. The CDR3: CASSIRQGGNTIYF. The CDR3 DNA reads TGTGCCAGTAGTATTCGGCAGGGAGGAAACACCATATATTTT.

This clonotype has just a few counts. This rearrangement joins TRBV28 to TRBJ1-5; D perhaps matches TRBD1 (6 bases). CDR1 and CDR2 from the germline V gene are MDHEN and SYDVKM. The CDR3 has 16 residues. V lost 6 bases, J lost 1 base, and 16 bases lay in between. In DNA, the CDR3 is TGTGCCAGCAGGTCTACAGGGAGGAGAAGCAATCAGCCCCAGCATTTT. Translating it yields CASRSTGRRSNQPQHF.

The CDR3 coding sequence is TGTGCCAGCAGCCTACCGATAGCGGGCGCAGATACGCAGTATTTT. This codes for CASSLPIAGADTQYF. The rearrangement links TRBV7-9 to TRBJ2-3, with 7 bases lining up with TRBD2. This CDR3 contains 15 residues. V lost 5 bases, J lost 4 bases, and 9 bases stayed unmatched. Germline V lookup: CDR1 SEHNR, CDR2 FQNEAQ (reference sequence).

This clonotype turned up a few times. The chain has TRBV6-2 or TRBV6-3 and TRBJ2-1, with 11 positions matching TRBD2. The CDR3 runs to 15 residues. The germline gives CDR1 MNHEY, CDR2 SVGEGT. V trimming: 5 bases; J trimming: 9 bases; junction bases outside the gene matches: 9. CDR3: CASSLTSGSIAEQFF. The CDR3 coding sequence is TGTGCCAGCAGTCTAACTAGCGGGAGCATAGCTGAGCAGTTCTTC.

This clonotype occurred a few times. V is TRBV12-3 or TRBV12-4 and J is TRBJ1-5; D is possibly TRBD1 (5 bases). The CDR3 runs to 16 residues. The germline V and J ends were trimmed by 5 bases and 0 bases, with 14 bases remaining between them. CDR3 loop: CASSPGEGTSNQPQHF. In DNA form, the CDR3 reads TGTGCCAGCAGTCCCGGGGAAGGGACTAGCAATCAGCCCCAGCATTTT.

This clonotype showed up many times. The chain recombines TRBV7-2 with TRBJ2-5, with 8 bases aligning to TRBD2. V trimming: 2 bases; J trimming: 5 bases; junction bases outside the gene matches: 4. Germline CDR1 and CDR2: SGHTA and FQGNSA. The CDR3 has 14 residues. CDR3 loop: CASSLSGGRETQYF. Here the CDR3 DNA reads TGTGCCAGCAGCTTATCTGGCGGGAGGGAGACCCAGTACTTC.

This clonotype came up many times. The junction shows a germline mismatch at one end, possibly a read error. DNA for the CDR3: TGTGCGAGCAGAGACCATCCCATGAACACTGAAGCTTTCTTT. This gives the protein CASRDHPMNTEAFF. The J gene is TRBJ1-1, the V gene TRBV7-2; D is ambiguous. This CDR3 has 14 residues. Germline V gene data show CDR1 as SGHTA and CDR2 as FQGNSA.

This clonotype was observed a few times. V is TRBV19 and J is TRBJ2-2; D tentatively reads TRBD1 or TRBD2 (5 bases each). CDR1 and CDR2 (germline): LNHDA, SQIVND (reference sequence). The CDR3 has 14 amino acids. The V gene lost 7 bases and the J gene lost 1 base, with 10 bases spanning the gap. In DNA, the CDR3 is TGTGCCAGTAATCGGGGCGGGAACACCGGGGAGCTGTTTTTT. Protein product: CASNRGGNTGELFF.

The chain carries TRBV11-2 and TRBJ1-1; a possible D gene is TRBD1 (6 bases). V gave up 5 bases and J gave up 5 bases, with 18 bases separating them. The CDR3 totals 15 residues. Germline CDR1 SGHAT, CDR2 FQNNGV. The CDR3: CASSKSRQAGTEAFF. CDR3 bases: TGTGCCAGCAGCAAATCCCGACAGGCTGGGACTGAAGCTTTCTTT.

This clonotype was recorded at least ten times. The CDR3 nucleotides are TGTGCCAGCAGTTACTCGATGGCTTACGAGCAGTACGTC. It yields the protein CASSYSMAYEQYV. The chain carries TRBV6-2 or TRBV6-3 and TRBJ2-7; D is undetermined. The CDR3 runs to 13 residues. The germline V and J ends were trimmed by 0 bases and 4 bases, with 7 bases remaining between them. Germline lookup yields CDR1 MNHEY and CDR2 SVGEGT.

This clonotype was recorded a few times. J is TRBJ2-1 and V is TRBV15; no clear D. Per the germline V gene, CDR1 is LNHNV and CDR2 is YYDKDF (reference sequence). Between the trimmed V and J ends, which lost 5 bases and 5 bases, there was a span of 16 bases. The CDR3 extends over 15 amino acids. The CDR3, as DNA: TGTGCCACCAGCTCGGGTGGCTATGGGAACAATGAGCAGTTCTTC. Its protein product is CATSSGGYGNNEQFF.

This clonotype was seen just once. The CDR3 bases are TGTGCCAGCAGTTCGGCTGTGCGGGGTTGGGTGCAGTACTTC. Translated, it gives CASSSAVRGWVQYF. The V and J genes are TRBV6-2 or TRBV6-3 and TRBJ2-7; D may be TRBD2 (6 bases). Germline V lookup: CDR1 MNHEY, CDR2 SVGEGT. Trimming removed 4 bases at V and 9 bases at J, with 19 bases between. The CDR3 has 14 residues.

This clonotype was observed many times. V and J are TRBV2 and TRBJ1-5, with unresolved D. The germline gives CDR1 SNHLY, CDR2 FYNNEI. CDR3 length equals 12 residues. The V and J ends lost 6 bases and 3 bases respectively, with 6 bases between them. DNA for the CDR3: TGTGCCAGCAGCGCTAACAATCAGCCCCAGCATTTT. Amino acids: CASSANNQPQHF.

This clonotype occurred many times. The genes are TRBV11-3 and TRBJ2-7, with TRBD2 as a possible D gene (6 bases). Germline CDR1 reads SGHNT; CDR2 reads YENEEA. This CDR3 comprises 15 residues. V dropped 5 bases and J dropped 7 bases, with 21 bases sitting between them. This chain's CDR3 is CASSPGVAASSEQYV. CDR3 coding DNA: TGTGCCAGCAGCCCTGGGGTAGCGGCCTCCTCTGAGCAGTACGTC.

This clonotype was seen a handful of times. This sequence joins TRBV6-2 or TRBV6-3 and TRBJ2-7; the D is unclear. Trimming removed 3 bases at V and 0 bases at J, with 6 bases between. Germline V gene sequence: CDR1 MNHEY, CDR2 SVGEGT. The CDR3 spans 13 residues. In nucleotides, the CDR3 is TGTGCCAGCAGTTATCCAAACTCCTACGAGCAGTACGTC. It translates to CASSYPNSYEQYV.

This clonotype was detected many times. The chain is built from TRBV6-1 and TRBJ2-3, with D perhaps matching TRBD2 (5 bases). The CDR3 has 14 amino acids. Trimming removed 4 bases at V and 1 base at J, with 9 bases between. CDR1 is MNHNS and CDR2 is SASEGT in the germline V gene. The CDR3 spells CASSGAGGTDTQYF. CDR3 in DNA: TGTGCCAGCAGTGGTGCGGGCGGCACAGATACGCAGTATTTT.

This clonotype was counted at least ten times. CDR3 bases: TGCGCCAGCAGTGAGTCCGGCAGGCAAGAGACCCAGTACTTC. It translates to CASSESGRQETQYF. The chain couples TRBV10-2 to TRBJ2-5; unclear D gene. The CDR3 runs 14 residues. Trimming took 0 bases from V and 2 from J, leaving 7 bases between them. Per the germline V gene, CDR1 is WSHSY and CDR2 is SAAADI.

This chain connects TRBV4-1 to TRBJ1-2; D not certain. The CDR3 runs 15 residues. V shed 1 base and J shed 0 bases, with 9 bases lying between them. Germline loops: CDR1 MGHRA, CDR2 YSYEKL. The chain's CDR3 is CASSQVGTANYGYTF. DNA for the CDR3: TGCGCCAGCAGCCAAGTCGGCACAGCTAACTATGGCTACACCTTC.